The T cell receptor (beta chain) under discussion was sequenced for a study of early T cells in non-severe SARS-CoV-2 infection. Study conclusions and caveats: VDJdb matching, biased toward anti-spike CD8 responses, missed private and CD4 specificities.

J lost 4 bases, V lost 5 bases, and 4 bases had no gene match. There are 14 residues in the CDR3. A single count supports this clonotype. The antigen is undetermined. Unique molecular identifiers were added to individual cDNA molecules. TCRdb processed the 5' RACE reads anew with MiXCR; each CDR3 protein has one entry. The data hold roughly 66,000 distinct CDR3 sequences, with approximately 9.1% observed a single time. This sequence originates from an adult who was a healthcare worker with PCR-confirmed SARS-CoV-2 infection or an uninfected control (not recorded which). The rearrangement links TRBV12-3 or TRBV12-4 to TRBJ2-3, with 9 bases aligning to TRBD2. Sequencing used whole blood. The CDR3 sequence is CASSTGTSSDTQYF. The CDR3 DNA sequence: TGTGCCAGCAGTACCGGGACTAGCTCAGATACGCAGTATTTT.